This T cell receptor beta chain appears in the sequencing data of a study of patients and donors after allogeneic stem cell transplantation. Each CDR3 protein is one row after TCRdb ran MiXCR on the RT-PCR reads. Of roughly 880,000 distinct CDR3 sequences in the sample, 15% to 20% were seen once. This TCR derives from a human donor who was either an allogeneic HSCT recipient or a stem cell or donor lymphocyte infusion donor (not recorded which). It is not recorded whose cells these are; they may come from a transplant donor. The sequenced sample was blood, either unsorted or a sorted T cell fraction (not recorded which).

This chain's CDR3 is CASSLAATEQFF. The CDR3 region has the DNA TGTGCCAGCAGCTTAGCGGCTACTGAGCAGTTCTTC. The chain combines TRBV7-9 with TRBJ2-1, with D unclear. The CDR3 runs 12 residues. Germline CDR1 is SEHNR and CDR2 is FQNEAQ (reference sequence). V shed 0 bases and J shed 9 bases, with 6 bases lying between them.